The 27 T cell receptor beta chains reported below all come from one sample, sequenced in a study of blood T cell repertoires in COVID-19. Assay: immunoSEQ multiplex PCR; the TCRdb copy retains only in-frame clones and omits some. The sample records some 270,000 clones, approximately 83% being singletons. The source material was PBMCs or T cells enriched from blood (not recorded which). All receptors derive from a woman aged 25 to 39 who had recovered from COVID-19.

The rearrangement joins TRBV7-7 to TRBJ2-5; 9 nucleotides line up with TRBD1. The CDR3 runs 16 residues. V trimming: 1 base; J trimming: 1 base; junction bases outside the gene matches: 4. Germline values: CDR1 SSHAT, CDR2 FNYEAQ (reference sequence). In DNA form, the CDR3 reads TGTGCCAGCAGCTTAGAGGGGACAGGGATCCAAGAGACCCAGTACTTC. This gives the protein CASSLEGTGIQETQYF.

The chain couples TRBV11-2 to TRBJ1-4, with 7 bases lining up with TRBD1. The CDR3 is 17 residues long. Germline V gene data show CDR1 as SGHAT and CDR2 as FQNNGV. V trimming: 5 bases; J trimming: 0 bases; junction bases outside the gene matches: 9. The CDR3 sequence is CASSRQTGTATNEKLFF. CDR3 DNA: TGTGCCAGCAGCCGACAGACAGGGACTGCAACTAATGAAAAACTGTTTTTT.

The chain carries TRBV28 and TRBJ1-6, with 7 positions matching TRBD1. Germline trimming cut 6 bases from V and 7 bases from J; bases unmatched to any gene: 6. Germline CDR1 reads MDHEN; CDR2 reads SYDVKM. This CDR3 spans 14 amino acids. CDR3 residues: CASSQTGSNSPLHF. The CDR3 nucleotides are TGTGCCAGCAGCCAGACAGGGTCCAATTCACCCCTCCACTTT.

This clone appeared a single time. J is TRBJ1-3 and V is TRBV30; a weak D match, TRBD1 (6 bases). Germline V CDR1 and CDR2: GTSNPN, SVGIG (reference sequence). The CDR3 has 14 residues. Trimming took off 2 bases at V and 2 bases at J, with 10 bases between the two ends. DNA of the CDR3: TGTGCCTGGAGTCAGGGGATCGCTGGAAACACCATATATTTT. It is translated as CAWSQGIAGNTIYF.

Written as DNA, the CDR3 is TGTGCCAGCTCACCAAGACAGCCCTACGAGCAGTACTTC. The encoded protein is CASSPRQPYEQYF. This chain links TRBV18 with TRBJ2-7; the D gene is possibly TRBD1 (5 bases). Germline values: CDR1 KGHSH, CDR2 LQKENI. CDR3 length equals 13 residues. V shed 2 bases and J shed 2 bases, with 7 bases lying between them.

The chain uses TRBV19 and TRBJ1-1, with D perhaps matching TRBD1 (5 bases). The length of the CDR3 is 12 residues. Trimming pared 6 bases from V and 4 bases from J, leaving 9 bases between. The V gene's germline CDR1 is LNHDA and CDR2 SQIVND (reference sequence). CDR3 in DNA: TGTGCCAGTAGACAGGTAGGCACTGAAGCTTTCTTT. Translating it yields CASRQVGTEAFF.

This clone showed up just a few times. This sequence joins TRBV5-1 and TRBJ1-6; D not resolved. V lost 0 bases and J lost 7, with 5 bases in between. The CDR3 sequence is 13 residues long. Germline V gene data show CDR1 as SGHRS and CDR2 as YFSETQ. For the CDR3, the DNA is TGCGCCAGCAGCTTGGTACTGAATTCACCCCTCCACTTT. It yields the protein CASSLVLNSPLHF.

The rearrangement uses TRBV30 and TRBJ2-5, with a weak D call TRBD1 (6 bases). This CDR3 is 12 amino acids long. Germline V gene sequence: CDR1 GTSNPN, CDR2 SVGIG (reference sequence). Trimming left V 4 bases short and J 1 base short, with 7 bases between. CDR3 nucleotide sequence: TGTGCCTGGAACAGGGTCCAAGAGACCCAGTACTTC. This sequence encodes CAWNRVQETQYF. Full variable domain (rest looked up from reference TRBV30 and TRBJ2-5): SQTIHQWPATLVQPVGSPLSLECTVEGTSNPNLYWYRQAAGRGLQLLFYSVGIGQISSEVPQNLSASRPQDRQFILSSKKLLLSDSGFYLCAWNRVQETQYFGPGTRLLVL.

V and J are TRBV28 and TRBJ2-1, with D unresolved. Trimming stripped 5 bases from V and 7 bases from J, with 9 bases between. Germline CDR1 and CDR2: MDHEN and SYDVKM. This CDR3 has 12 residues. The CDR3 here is CASSVLPNEQFF. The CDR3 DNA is TGTGCCAGCAGTGTACTACCGAATGAGCAGTTCTTC. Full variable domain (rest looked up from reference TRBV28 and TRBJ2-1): DVKVTQSSRYLVKRTGEKVFLECVQDMDHENMFWYRQDPGLGLRLIYFSYDVKMKEKGDIPEGYSVSREKKERFSLILESASTNQTSMYLCASSVLPNEQFFGPGTRLTVL.

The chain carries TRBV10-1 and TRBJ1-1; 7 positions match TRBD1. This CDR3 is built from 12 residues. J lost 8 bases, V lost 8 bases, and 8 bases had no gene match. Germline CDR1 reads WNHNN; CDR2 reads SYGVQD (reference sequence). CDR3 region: CASGRDSLEAFF. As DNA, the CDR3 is TGCGCCAGCGGCCGGGACAGCCTAGAAGCTTTCTTT.

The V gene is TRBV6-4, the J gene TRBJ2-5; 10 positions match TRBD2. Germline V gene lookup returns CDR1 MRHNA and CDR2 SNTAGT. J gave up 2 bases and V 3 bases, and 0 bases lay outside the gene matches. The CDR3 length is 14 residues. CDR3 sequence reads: CASSEAGGQETQYF. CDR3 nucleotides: TGTGCCAGCAGTGAAGCGGGGGGGCAAGAGACCCAGTACTTC.

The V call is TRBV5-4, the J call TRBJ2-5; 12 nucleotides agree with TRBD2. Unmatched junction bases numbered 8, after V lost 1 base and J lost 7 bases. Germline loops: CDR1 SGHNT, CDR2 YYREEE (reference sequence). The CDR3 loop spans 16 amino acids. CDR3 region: CASSLRSSGGAGTQYF. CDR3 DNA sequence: TGTGCCAGCAGCTTGCGGTCTAGCGGGGGGGCTGGGACCCAGTACTTC.

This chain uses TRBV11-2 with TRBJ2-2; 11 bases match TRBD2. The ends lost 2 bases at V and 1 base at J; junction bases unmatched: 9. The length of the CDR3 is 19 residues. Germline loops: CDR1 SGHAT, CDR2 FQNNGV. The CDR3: CASSLSRLAGGRNTGELFF. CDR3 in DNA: TGTGCCAGCAGCTTATCTCGTCTAGCGGGGGGCCGGAACACCGGGGAGCTGTTTTTT. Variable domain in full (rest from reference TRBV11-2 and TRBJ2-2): EAGVAQSPRYKIIEKRQSVAFWCNPISGHATLYWYQQILGQGPKLLIQFQNNGVVDDSQLPKDRFSAERLKGVDSTLKIQPAKLEDSAVYLCASSLSRLAGGRNTGELFFGEGSRLTVL.

The CDR3 nucleotides read TGTGCCAGCAGCCAAGTGGACAGGGGGCTACAGGGCTATGGCTACACCTTC. Encoded protein: CASSQVDRGLQGYGYTF. The chain uses TRBV14 and TRBJ1-2; TRBD1 aligns across 11 bases. This CDR3 region has 17 residues. CDR1 and CDR2 (germline): SGHDN, FVKESK. With V trimmed by 1 base and J by 4 bases, 8 bases remained unmatched.

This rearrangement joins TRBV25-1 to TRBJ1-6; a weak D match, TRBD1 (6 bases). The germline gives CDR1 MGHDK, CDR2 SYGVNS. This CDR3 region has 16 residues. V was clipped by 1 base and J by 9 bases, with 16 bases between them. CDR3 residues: CASSEFGPGDRSPLHF. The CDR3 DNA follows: TGTGCCAGCAGTGAATTTGGGCCAGGGGACCGTTCACCCCTCCACTTT.

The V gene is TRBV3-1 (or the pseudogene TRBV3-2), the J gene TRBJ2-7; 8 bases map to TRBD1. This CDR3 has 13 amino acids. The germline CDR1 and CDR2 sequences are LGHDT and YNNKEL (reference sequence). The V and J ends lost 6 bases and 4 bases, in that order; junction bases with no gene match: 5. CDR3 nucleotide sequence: TGTGCCAGCAGACGCGGACAGGGATACGAGCAGTACTTC. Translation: CASRRGQGYEQYF.

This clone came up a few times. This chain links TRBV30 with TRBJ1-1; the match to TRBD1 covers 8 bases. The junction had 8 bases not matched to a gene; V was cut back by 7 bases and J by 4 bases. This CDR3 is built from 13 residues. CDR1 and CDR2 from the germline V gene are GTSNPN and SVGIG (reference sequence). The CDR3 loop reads CALCLDRGTEAFF. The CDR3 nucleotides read TGTGCCTTATGCCTCGACAGGGGCACTGAAGCTTTCTTT.

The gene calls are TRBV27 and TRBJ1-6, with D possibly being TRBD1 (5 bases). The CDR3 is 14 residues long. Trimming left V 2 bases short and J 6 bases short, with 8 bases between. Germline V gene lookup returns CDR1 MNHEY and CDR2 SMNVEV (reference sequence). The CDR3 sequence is CASSLRQTNSPLHF. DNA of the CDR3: TGTGCCAGCAGTTTACGACAGACTAATTCACCCCTCCACTTT.

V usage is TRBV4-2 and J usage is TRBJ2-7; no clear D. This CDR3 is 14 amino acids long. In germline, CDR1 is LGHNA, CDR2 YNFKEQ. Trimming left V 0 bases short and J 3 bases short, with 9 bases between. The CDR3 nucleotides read TGTGCCAGCAGCCAAGATGAGGATTTCTACGAGCAGTACTTC. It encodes CASSQDEDFYEQYF.

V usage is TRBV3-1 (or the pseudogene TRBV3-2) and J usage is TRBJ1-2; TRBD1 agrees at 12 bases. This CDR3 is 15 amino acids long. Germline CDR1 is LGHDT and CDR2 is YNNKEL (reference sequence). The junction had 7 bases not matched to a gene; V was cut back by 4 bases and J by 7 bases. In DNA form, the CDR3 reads TGTGCCAGCAGCCCCCCGGGACAGGGGGCTGGTGGCTACACCTTC. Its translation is CASSPPGQGAGGYTF.

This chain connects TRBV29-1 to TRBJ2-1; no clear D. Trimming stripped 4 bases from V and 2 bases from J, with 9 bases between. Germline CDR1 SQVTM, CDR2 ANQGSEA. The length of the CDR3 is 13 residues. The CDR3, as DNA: TGCAGCGTTGGTGGGCAGGCCTACAATGAGCAGTTCTTC. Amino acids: CSVGGQAYNEQFF.

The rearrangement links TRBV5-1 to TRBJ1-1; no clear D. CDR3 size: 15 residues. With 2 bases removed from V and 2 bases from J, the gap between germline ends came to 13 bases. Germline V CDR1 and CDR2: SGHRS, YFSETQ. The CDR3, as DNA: TGCGCCAGCAGCTTTAGTTTCGAGGGCAACACTGAAGCTTTCTTT. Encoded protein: CASSFSFEGNTEAFF.

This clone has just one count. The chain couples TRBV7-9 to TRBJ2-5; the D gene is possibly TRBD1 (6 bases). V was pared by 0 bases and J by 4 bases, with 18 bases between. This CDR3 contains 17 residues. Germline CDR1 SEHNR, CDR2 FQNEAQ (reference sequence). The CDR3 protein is CASSLANYAAGAETQYF. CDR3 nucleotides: TGTGCCAGCAGCTTAGCGAATTATGCTGCAGGGGCAGAGACCCAGTACTTC.

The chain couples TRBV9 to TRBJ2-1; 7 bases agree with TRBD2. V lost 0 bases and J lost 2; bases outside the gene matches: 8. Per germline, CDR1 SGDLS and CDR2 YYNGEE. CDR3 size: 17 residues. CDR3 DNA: TGTGCCAGCAGCGTAGATGTGGCTAGCGGAGCCTACAATGAGCAGTTCTTC. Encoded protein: CASSVDVASGAYNEQFF.

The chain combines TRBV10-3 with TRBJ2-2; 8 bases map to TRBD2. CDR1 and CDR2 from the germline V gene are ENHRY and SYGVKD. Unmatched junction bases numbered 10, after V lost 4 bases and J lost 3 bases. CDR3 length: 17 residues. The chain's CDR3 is CAISAHRGGLDTGELFF. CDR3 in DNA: TGTGCCATCAGTGCTCATCGGGGGGGCCTTGACACCGGGGAGCTGTTTTTT.

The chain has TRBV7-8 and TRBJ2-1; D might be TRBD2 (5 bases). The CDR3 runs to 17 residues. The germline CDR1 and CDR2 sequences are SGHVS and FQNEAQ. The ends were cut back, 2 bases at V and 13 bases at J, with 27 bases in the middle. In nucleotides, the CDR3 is TGTGCCAGCAGCTTAACGGGGTCGGGGTCACCGACACCTGACCAGTTCTTC. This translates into CASSLTGSGSPTPDQFF.

This CDR3 reads CASSTGLAYWDTQYF. CDR3 coding DNA: TGTGCCAGCAGTACGGGACTAGCTTATTGGGATACGCAGTATTTT. The V call is TRBV7-3, the J call TRBJ2-3, with TRBD2 identical over 9 bases. The CDR3 has 15 amino acids. The V gene's germline CDR1 is SGHTA and CDR2 FQGTGA. V gave up 6 bases and J gave up 6 bases; unmatched junction bases: 10.